Listed here are 29 T cell receptor beta chains from one sample, sequenced in a study of early stage breast cancer tumors. Sequencing was performed with immunoSEQ multiplex PCR; in TCRdb, only in-frame clones are kept and a portion is missing. The sample holds about 41,000 clones, around 73% seen once. Sequencing was performed on blood. These TCRs come from a person aged 45-65 years with breast cancer.

This chain uses TRBV30 with TRBJ2-7, with D maybe TRBD2 (5 bases). V lost 0 bases and J 1 base, leaving 13 bases between the germline ends. This CDR3 has 15 amino acids. From germline, CDR1 is GTSNPN and CDR2 SVGIG (reference sequence). The CDR3, as DNA: TGTGCCTGGAGTGTACGGGGAGCCTTATCCTACGAGCAGTACGTC. Amino acid sequence: CAWSVRGALSYEQYV.

The V call is TRBV27, the J call TRBJ2-1, with D perhaps TRBD1 (5 bases). Trimming removed 5 bases at V and 7 bases at J, with 15 bases between. The CDR3 length is 14 residues. CDR1 is MNHEY and CDR2 is SMNVEV in the germline V gene (reference sequence). The CDR3 DNA reads TGTGCCAGCAGTCCGAACGTTCAGGGTAATGAGCAGTTCTTC. It specifies CASSPNVQGNEQFF.

The chain is built from TRBV9 and TRBJ1-2; D unclear. Germline values: CDR1 SGDLS, CDR2 YYNGEE. V lost 3 bases, J lost 3 bases, and 12 bases lay in between. CDR3 length: 14 amino acids. CDR3 coding DNA: TGTGCCAGCAGCGACCCGGTGGGAGACTATGGCTACACCTTC. Its protein product is CASSDPVGDYGYTF. Supplemented by reference TRBV9 and TRBJ1-2, the full variable domain reads DSGVTQTPKHLITATGQRVTLRCSPRSGDLSVYWYQQSLDQGLQFLIQYYNGEERAKGNILERFSAQQFPDLHSELNLSSLELGDSALYFCASSDPVGDYGYTFGSGTRLTVV.

V and J are TRBV13 and TRBJ2-1, with TRBD2 identical over 10 bases. Germline assignment: CDR1 PRHDT and CDR2 FYEKMQ (reference sequence). The CDR3 runs to 15 residues. Trimming took 3 bases from V and 5 from J; bases not matched to a gene: 4. The CDR3 bases are TGTGCCAGCAGCTTGAGCGGGAGGGCCGACAATGAGCAGTTCTTC. It encodes CASSLSGRADNEQFF. Full variable domain (rest looked up from reference TRBV13 and TRBJ2-1): AAGVIQSPRHLIKEKRETATLKCYPIPRHDTVYWYQQGPGQDPQFLISFYEKMQSDKGSIPDRFSAQQFSDYHSELNMSSLELGDSALYFCASSLSGRADNEQFFGPGTRLTVL.

The chain joins TRBV5-6 to TRBJ2-3; TRBD2 matches 11 bases. CDR3 length equals 16 residues. The junction had 6 bases not matched to a gene; V was cut back by 4 bases and J by 2 bases. CDR1 is SGHDT and CDR2 is YYEEEE in the germline V gene. The CDR3 protein is CASSLLAGGLTDTQYF. CDR3 sequence (DNA): TGTGCCAGCAGCCTCCTAGCGGGAGGCCTCACAGATACGCAGTATTTT.

The chain couples TRBV9 to TRBJ1-1; D gene uncertain. Germline loops: CDR1 SGDLS, CDR2 YYNGEE. The CDR3 length is 13 residues. Deletions cut 0 bases from V and 4 bases from J, with 7 bases between. The CDR3 DNA reads as TGTGCCAGCAGCGTAGGACTGTTCACTGAAGCTTTCTTT. Protein: CASSVGLFTEAFF.

The genes are TRBV7-6 and TRBJ2-7; 8 bases are a match to TRBD2. The junction had 3 bases not matched to a gene; V was cut back by 0 bases and J by 2 bases. The CDR3 is made up of 15 amino acids. The V gene's germline CDR1 is SGHVS and CDR2 FNYEAQ. The CDR3 reads CASSLASGNTYEQYF. In DNA, the CDR3 is TGTGCCAGCAGCTTAGCTAGCGGGAATACCTACGAGCAGTACTTC.

The chain carries TRBV21-1 and TRBJ1-3; no DNA check was done on the table's D call, TRBD1. TRBV21-1 is marked as a pseudogene. This CDR3 is 16 amino acids long. The DNA for the CDR3 is TGTGCCAGCACCCCAAAGACCGTACAGGGGCGAAACACCATATATTTT. This sequence encodes CASTPKTVQGRNTIYF.

This clone was seen only a few times. V and J are TRBV7-2 and TRBJ1-2; 7 nucleotides align to TRBD1. The CDR3 extends over 15 amino acids. From germline, CDR1 is SGHTA and CDR2 FQGNSA. J gave up 5 bases and V 2 bases, and 8 bases lay outside the gene matches. The CDR3 region is CASSLMPGGLYGYTF. In DNA, the CDR3 is TGTGCCAGCAGCTTAATGCCAGGGGGTCTATATGGCTACACCTTC.

As to this clone: In the same sample, other DNA sequences code for this CDR3. The V and J genes are TRBV18 and TRBJ1-1; D possibly corresponds to TRBD1 (5 bases). The CDR3 runs to 13 residues. Germline CDR1 KGHSH, CDR2 LQKENI. V was pared by 3 bases and J by 1 base, with 6 bases between. The CDR3 sequence: CASSPQGNTEAFF. CDR3 in DNA: TGTGCCAGCTCACCCCAGGGGAACACTGAAGCTTTCTTT.

This clone was recorded once. The V gene is TRBV4-3, the J gene TRBJ2-1; 11 bases map to TRBD2. CDR3 length: 18 residues. V dropped 0 bases and J dropped 7; count of bases not matched to a gene: 11. From germline, CDR1 is LGHNA and CDR2 YSLEER. As DNA, the CDR3 is TGCGCCAGCAGCCAAGAACCCCTCCTAGCGGGGGGCGGGAATGAGCAGTTCTTC. This gives the protein CASSQEPLLAGGGNEQFF.

Note on this clone: The junction departs from germline at one end; a sequencing error may be responsible. The gene calls are TRBV12-5 and TRBJ2-3; TRBD1 might be the D (7 bases). Germline V gene sequence: CDR1 LGHNT, CDR2 FRNRAP. The CDR3 loop spans 13 amino acids. The DNA of the CDR3 is TGTGCTAGTGGCAGGGGGGTTCCAGATGCGCAGTATTTT. It translates to CASGRGVPDAQYF.

The chain is built from TRBV29-1 and TRBJ2-5; 9 bases map to TRBD2. With 7 bases clipped from V and 4 bases from J, the junction kept 10 bases outside the gene matches. Per the germline V gene, CDR1 is SQVTM and CDR2 is ANQGSEA. The CDR3 loop spans 14 amino acids. This CDR3 is CSARRAGGRETQYF. CDR3 nucleotide sequence: TGCAGCGCAAGGCGGGCGGGGGGGCGAGAGACCCAGTACTTC.

This clone is labeled as medium-sized (0.01 to 0.1%). This chain joins TRBV30 and TRBJ1-1, with 7 bases that match TRBD1. This CDR3 is 14 amino acids long. The germline CDR1 and CDR2 sequences are GTSNPN and SVGIG (reference sequence). V lost 1 base and J lost 10; bases outside the gene matches: 12. CDR3 DNA: TGTGCCTGGAGTGGATCCGACAGGGAAGATGGAGCTTTCTTT. It yields the protein CAWSGSDREDGAFF.

This clone was recorded a few times. The J gene is TRBJ1-6, the V gene TRBV6-1; D may be TRBD1 (6 bases). The CDR3 runs to 15 residues. CDR1 and CDR2 from the germline V gene are MNHNS and SASEGT. V lost 0 bases to trimming and J lost 8 bases, with 11 bases between them. The CDR3 DNA reads as TGTGCCAGCAGTGAAGCCAGGGGACGGTATTCACCCCTCCACTTT. The encoded protein is CASSEARGRYSPLHF.

The chain recombines TRBV11-2 with TRBJ1-5; D gene ambiguous. CDR1 is SGHAT and CDR2 is FQNNGV in the germline V gene. V lost 5 bases and J 0 bases, leaving 5 bases between the germline ends. This CDR3 comprises 13 residues. The CDR3 region has the DNA TGTGCCAGCAGCCCTTATAGCAATCAGCCCCAGCATTTT. It yields the protein CASSPYSNQPQHF.

This clone was seen a handful of times. This chain uses TRBV29-1 with TRBJ2-1; D remains unclear. Germline V CDR1 and CDR2: SQVTM, ANQGSEA. V was trimmed by 5 bases and J by 0 bases, leaving 14 bases between them. This CDR3 contains 15 residues. CDR3 protein: CSVLGKPSSYNEQFF. DNA for the CDR3: TGCAGCGTTTTGGGCAAACCGAGCTCCTACAATGAGCAGTTCTTC.

The chain recombines TRBV27 with TRBJ1-5; the D gene is possibly TRBD1 (5 bases). The germline V gene has CDR1 MNHEY and CDR2 SMNVEV (reference sequence). The V end lost 5 bases, the J end lost 5 bases, and 13 bases lay between the germline ends. The CDR3 covers 14 residues. CDR3 sequence: CASSIFRGDQPQHF. CDR3 in DNA: TGTGCCAGCAGTATTTTCCGGGGGGATCAGCCCCAGCATTTT.

The V and J genes are TRBV19 and TRBJ2-5, with D perhaps matching TRBD1 (5 bases). The V end lost 5 bases, the J end lost 2 bases, and 9 bases lay between the germline ends. Germline CDR1 and CDR2: LNHDA and SQIVND (reference sequence). CDR3 size: 13 residues. This CDR3 is CASSLPGQETQYF. CDR3 in DNA: TGTGCCAGTAGTCTCCCAGGGCAAGAGACCCAGTACTTC.

The CDR3 nucleotides are TGTGCCAGCAGCTTACTCACTGGGACTAGCGGGGGTGATGAGCAGTTCTTC. Amino acids: CASSLLTGTSGGDEQFF. The chain is built from TRBV7-6 and TRBJ2-1, with TRBD2 matching 14 bases. CDR1 and CDR2 (germline): SGHVS, FNYEAQ. V lost 2 bases, J lost 8 bases, and 8 bases stayed unmatched. CDR3 length equals 17 residues.

This clone was found many times. The rearrangement joins TRBV7-2 to TRBJ1-5; possibly TRBD1 for D (6 bases). The CDR3 sequence is 14 residues long. Deletions cut 3 bases from V and 7 bases from J, with 13 bases between. CDR1 SGHTA and CDR2 FQGNSA come from the germline V gene. The CDR3 region has the DNA TGTGCCAGCAGCTTTACAGGGAGTAAACAGCCCCAGCATTTT. This encodes CASSFTGSKQPQHF.

In DNA form, the CDR3 reads TGTGCCAGCAAGAAGAGTCCATCCGGAGAGCAGTACGTC. It is translated as CASKKSPSGEQYV. V is TRBV2 and J is TRBJ2-7; no clear D. V dropped 7 bases and J dropped 7 bases, with 17 bases sitting between them. Per the germline V gene, CDR1 is SNHLY and CDR2 is FYNNEI. The CDR3 extends over 13 amino acids.

The chain recombines TRBV7-2 with TRBJ2-5, with 9 bases lining up with TRBD1. The CDR3 spans 14 residues. The V and J ends lost 5 bases and 3 bases, in that order; junction bases with no gene match: 4. The germline CDR1 and CDR2 sequences are SGHTA and FQGNSA. The CDR3 bases are TGTGCCAGCAGCCCTCGGACAGGGGAAGAGACCCAGTACTTC. Its translation is CASSPRTGEETQYF. Complete variable domain (other parts from reference TRBV7-2 and TRBJ2-5): GAGVSQSPSNKVTEKGKDVELRCDPISGHTALYWYRQSLGQGLEFLIYFQGNSAPDKSGLPSDRFSAERTGGSVSTLTIQRTQQEDSAVYLCASSPRTGEETQYFGPGTRLLVL.

This clone was counted between two and nine times. This rearrangement joins TRBV5-1 to TRBJ1-1; 8 nucleotides match TRBD1. CDR3 length: 14 amino acids. V dropped 3 bases and J dropped 6; count of bases not matched to a gene: 7. Germline-derived CDR1 and CDR2 are SGHRS and YFSETQ. The CDR3: CASSSGGAVAEAFF. In DNA, the CDR3 is TGCGCCAGCAGCTCAGGGGGCGCTGTTGCTGAAGCTTTCTTT.

The chain has TRBV7-9 and TRBJ1-1; D is perhaps TRBD1 (5 bases). V lost 1 base, J lost 2 bases, and 8 bases lay in between. The CDR3 covers 14 residues. Germline lookup yields CDR1 SEHNR and CDR2 FQNEAQ (reference sequence). For the CDR3, the DNA is TGTGCCAGCAGCTTAGGGGGCCTAAACACTGAAGCTTTCTTT. Protein product: CASSLGGLNTEAFF.

This rearrangement joins TRBV29-1 to TRBJ2-3; D remains unclear. Germline assignment: CDR1 SQVTM and CDR2 ANQGSEA. The V end was cut by 6 bases, the J end by 5 bases, with 12 bases between. The CDR3 has 12 residues. The CDR3 sequence is CSVAVVQDTQYF. DNA of the CDR3: TGCAGCGTCGCGGTAGTTCAAGATACGCAGTATTTT.

The V and J genes are TRBV5-6 and TRBJ1-4; 10 nucleotides match TRBD1. CDR3 length: 14 residues. The V gene end was trimmed by 4 bases and the J gene end by 8 bases; junction bases not matched to a gene: 5. The germline V gene encodes CDR1 SGHDT and CDR2 YYEEEE. In nucleotides, the CDR3 is TGTGCCAGCAGCCGAGGGACAGGGGAAGAAAAACTGTTTTTT. Translated, it gives CASSRGTGEEKLFF.

The rearrangement uses TRBV2 and TRBJ2-7, with D possibly TRBD1 on 6 matching bases. Germline V lookup: CDR1 SNHLY, CDR2 FYNNEI. The CDR3 sequence is 16 residues long. The V gene lost 3 bases and the J gene lost 5 bases, with 20 bases spanning the gap. Written as DNA, the CDR3 is TGTGCCAGCAGTGACGTTCAGGGGTCGGGTATGAACGAGCAGTACGTC. Amino acids: CASSDVQGSGMNEQYV.

CDR3 coding DNA: TGCGCCAGCAGCCAAGGTTCTAGTTACAATGAGCAGTTCTTC. Its translation is CASSQGSSYNEQFF. V and J are TRBV4-3 and TRBJ2-1, with unresolved D. The CDR3 totals 14 residues. Trimming left V 1 base short and J 4 bases short, with 8 bases between. Germline CDR1 reads LGHNA; CDR2 reads YSLEER.